This TCR beta chain was recovered during a study of CD8+ T cells in alopecia areata. Study details: Patients in the study were on tofacitinib for 6 to 18 months, then off it for 6 months.

Whole-study findings and limits: Normal-skin resident alphabeta T cells also appear among scalp sample sequences. Researchers report lesional scalp, most notably alopecia totalis/universalis, outstripped normal scalp in clonality.

A word on this clone: Its specificity is not known.

RNA extraction and reverse transcription yielded cDNA as sequencing template. Here immunoSEQ multiplex PCR was the method, and the copy in TCRdb shows in-frame clones only, minus some. This sample has 100,000 to 150,000 clones, with more than 40% found just once. Trimming removed 3 bases at V and 2 bases at J, with 7 bases between. There are 12 residues in the CDR3. Germline CDR1 reads SQVTM; CDR2 reads ANQGSEA. Here the sequenced sample was CD8+ T cells sorted from blood, taken at week 0. The rearrangement links TRBV29-1 to TRBJ2-5; D uncertain. This receptor was obtained from a human donor with alopecia areata. Here the CDR3 DNA reads TGCAGCGTTGATGAAGAGCAAGAGACCCAGTACTTC. Translating it yields CSVDEEQETQYF.